Following are 9 T cell receptor beta chains from one sample sequenced in a study of T cells in Graves' hyperthyroidism and ophthalmopathy (dated by TCRdb to the late 2010s). Library preparation used multiplex PCR. Sequencing took place on an Illumina HiSeq 2000. The TCR beta CDR3 regions were amplified from RNA transcripts. The TCR CDR3 was subjected to a first round of RT-PCR using the HTBI primer set and the Qiagen OneStep RT-PCR kit. TCRdb reworked the public reads: Q25 trimming with fastp, MiXCR clone assembly, productive beta chains retained. Records with the same CDR3 protein are collapsed into one entry carrying the most frequent genes and DNA. A total of approximately 710,000 distinct CDR3 sequences appear in this sample, 15% to 20% of them only once. Of the sample, around a sixth falls within the top ten clones. Sequencing used blood. These receptors came from a man in his forties or fifties with Graves' hyperthyroidism.

This clonotype was observed many times. The chain combines TRBV5-1 with TRBJ1-1, with D unresolved. CDR1 is SGHRS, CDR2 YFSETQ, per germline. Trimming removed 0 bases from V and 1 base from J, with 7 bases in between. This CDR3 spans 14 amino acids. The CDR3 DNA is TGCGCCAGCAGCTTGGTAGTCGAGAACACTGAAGCTTTCTTT. Protein sequence: CASSLVVENTEAFF.

In its sample, this clonotype was seen many times. J is TRBJ2-1 and V is TRBV10-3; 7 bases are shared with TRBD2. CDR1 is ENHRY and CDR2 is SYGVKD in the germline V gene. CDR3 length: 16 amino acids. V trimming: 7 bases; J trimming: 3 bases; junction bases outside the gene matches: 12. CDR3: CAIKETLRELYNEQFF. As DNA, the CDR3 is TGTGCCATCAAAGAGACATTGCGGGAGCTCTACAATGAGCAGTTCTTC.

This clonotype appeared many times. The rearrangement joins TRBV28 to TRBJ2-5, with TRBD2 matching 7 bases. This CDR3 contains 14 residues. The V gene's germline CDR1 is MDHEN and CDR2 SYDVKM. Trimming removed 5 bases from V and 5 bases from J; junction bases left unmatched: 8. CDR3 residues: CASSLLKGGETQYF. The CDR3 DNA follows: TGTGCCAGCAGTCTCCTGAAGGGAGGGGAGACCCAGTACTTC.

This clonotype has just one count. J is TRBJ1-4 and V is TRBV5-6, with a tentative D call TRBD1 (6 bases). Germline loops: CDR1 SGHDT, CDR2 YYEEEE. The CDR3 extends over 13 amino acids. The V end was cut by 4 bases, the J end by 8 bases, with 12 bases between. The CDR3 loop reads CASSNTGREKLFF. The DNA for the CDR3 is TGTGCCAGCAGCAATACAGGGCGGGAAAAACTGTTTTTT. The entire variable domain, with the rest obtained from reference TRBV5-6 and TRBJ1-4, is as follows: DAGVTQSPTHLIKTRGQQVTLRCSPKSGHDTVSWYQQALGQGPQFIFQYYEEEERQRGNFPDRFSGHQFPNYSSELNVNALLLGDSALYLCASSNTGREKLFFGSGTQLSVL.

The chain couples TRBV2 to TRBJ1-4, with TRBD1 identical over 9 bases. V trimming: 6 bases; J trimming: 8 bases; junction bases outside the gene matches: 4. Germline V gene data show CDR1 as SNHLY and CDR2 as FYNNEI. The CDR3 is made up of 13 amino acids. The CDR3 coding sequence is TGTGCCAGCAGGGAACAGGGGGCAGAAAAACTGTTTTTT. Translating gives CASREQGAEKLFF. Variable domain in full (rest from reference TRBV2 and TRBJ1-4): EPEVTQTPSHQVTQMGQEVILRCVPISNHLYFYWYRQILGQKVEFLVSFYNNEISEKSEIFDDQFSVERPDGSNFTLKIRSTKLEDSAMYFCASREQGAEKLFFGSGTQLSVL.

This clonotype showed up just a few times. The chain joins TRBV30 to TRBJ2-7; the D is unclear. V was clipped by 0 bases and J by 5 bases, with 5 bases between them. Germline assignment: CDR1 GTSNPN and CDR2 SVGIG (reference sequence). This CDR3 is built from 11 residues. This chain's CDR3 is CAWSVFHEQYF. The CDR3, as DNA: TGTGCCTGGAGTGTATTCCACGAGCAGTACTTC.

This clonotype appeared many times. V and J are TRBV14 and TRBJ2-7; 8 bases are a match to TRBD1. Per germline, CDR1 SGHDN and CDR2 FVKESK. The junction had 2 bases not matched to a gene; V was cut back by 1 base and J by 0 bases. The CDR3 is 15 amino acids. In DNA, the CDR3 is TGTGCCAGCAGCCAAGGACAGGGGATCTCCTACGAGCAGTACTTC. Protein: CASSQGQGISYEQYF. Variable domain in full (rest from reference TRBV14 and TRBJ2-7): EAGVTQFPSHSVIEKGQTVTLRCDPISGHDNLYWYRRVMGKEIKFLLHFVKESKQDESGMPNNRFLAERTGGTYSTLKVQPAELEDSGVYFCASSQGQGISYEQYFGPGTRLTVT.

This clonotype was found a few times. The chain recombines TRBV28 with TRBJ1-2; D possibly corresponds to TRBD1 (6 bases). V was shortened by 2 bases and J by 4 bases, with 11 bases between the two germline ends. The CDR3 is 14 residues long. Germline assignment: CDR1 MDHEN and CDR2 SYDVKM. In DNA, the CDR3 is TGTGCCAGCAGTTTAAATATAGGGGGCTATGGCTACACCTTC. It specifies CASSLNIGGYGYTF.

This clonotype was detected many times. This chain joins TRBV30 and TRBJ2-7; no reliable D call. The CDR3 loop spans 13 amino acids. Trimming shortened V by 3 bases and J by 3 bases, and 12 bases separated the two germline ends. Germline V lookup: CDR1 GTSNPN, CDR2 SVGIG (reference sequence). In DNA, the CDR3 is TGTGCCTGGAGCGTATTACATTACTACGAGCAGTACTTC. It yields the protein CAWSVLHYYEQYF. The entire variable domain, with the rest obtained from reference TRBV30 and TRBJ2-7, is as follows: SQTIHQWPATLVQPVGSPLSLECTVEGTSNPNLYWYRQAAGRGLQLLFYSVGIGQISSEVPQNLSASRPQDRQFILSSKKLLLSDSGFYLCAWSVLHYYEQYFGPGTRLTVT.